This TCR beta chain was observed in a study of Graves' ophthalmopathy and Graves' hyperthyroidism. Study background: No ophthalmopathy within 18 months of follow-up signified stable hyperthyroidism. Study outcomes and limitations: Most expanded clonotypes from thyroid (those above 0.001 frequency) were also found in blood.

The study recruited hyperthyroidism patients aged 18 to 65 who were newly diagnosed, under 2 months' duration. Using RNA transcripts, the TCR beta CDR3 regions were amplified. An initial RT-PCR round employing HTBI primers preceded a second-round multiplex PCR. One entry per CDR3 protein results from TCRdb running MiXCR on the multiplex PCR reads. The top ten clones hold approximately 10% of a sample with roughly 1.1 million distinct CDR3 sequences, about 38% of them seen once. V shed 4 bases and J 5 bases; nucleotides not matched to a gene: 3. The CDR3 extends over 13 amino acids. CDR1 and CDR2 from the germline V gene are DFQATT and SNEGSKA (reference sequence). Remarks on this clonotype: What it recognizes is unknown.

The clonotype comes from an adult man with Graves' hyperthyroidism. The source material was peripheral blood or thyroid tissue (not recorded which). This rearrangement joins TRBV20-1 to TRBJ1-4; 8 bases match TRBD1. Here the CDR3 DNA reads TGCAGTGCTACCAGACAGGGGAATGAAAAACTGTTTTTT. Translation gives CSATRQGNEKLFF.